Below, one TCR beta chain is given with its context. There are 15 residues in the CDR3. Germline V gene lookup returns CDR1 SNHLY and CDR2 FYNNEI. The trim removed 6 bases at V and 2 bases at J, leaving 7 bases unmatched. This specimen comes from a study of blood T cell repertoires in COVID-19. Study information: Samples of COVID-19 (acute and convalescent) were obtained from the United States, Italy and Spain.

Measured with immunoSEQ multiplex PCR; TCRdb has only the in-frame clones, and not every one. The sample carries 65,000 or so clones, around four fifths recorded once. The TCR originated in a man older than 75 with acute or convalescent COVID-19. Sequenced sample: peripheral blood. The chain combines TRBV2 with TRBJ2-5; 9 bases fit TRBD2. The CDR3, as DNA: TGTGCCAGCAGCGCTTTGGCGGGGGGGCAAGAGACCCAGTACTTC. Encoded protein: CASSALAGGQETQYF. Full variable domain (rest looked up from reference TRBV2 and TRBJ2-5): EPEVTQTPSHQVTQMGQEVILRCVPISNHLYFYWYRQILGQKVEFLVSFYNNEISEKSEIFDDQFSVERPDGSNFTLKIRSTKLEDSAMYFCASSALAGGQETQYFGPGTRLLVL.